This TCR beta chain was recorded in a study of T cell responses to AZD1222 COVID-19 vaccine. Using immunoSEQ multiplex PCR, the repertoire was profiled, and TCRdb retains in-frame clones only, with some absent. The profile shows 150,000 or so clones, more than 70% of them singletons. Here the sequenced sample was peripheral blood, taken on day 0 of MenACWY control vaccination. The clonotype comes from an adult in good health.

The CDR3 DNA reads as TGTGCCAGCAGCCCTACGTGGGAGACCCAGTACTTC. It translates to CASSPTWETQYF. The genes are TRBV9 and TRBJ2-5, with D hard to call. Per germline, CDR1 SGDLS and CDR2 YYNGEE. The CDR3 is 12 amino acids. Deletions cut 4 bases from V and 5 bases from J, with 9 bases between.